A single sample gave rise to the 30 T cell receptor beta chains below, sequenced in a study of blood T cell repertoires in COVID-19. The table came from immunoSEQ multiplex PCR; TCRdb's copy has only in-frame clones and leaves some out. The sample has a few hundred thousand clones, approximately 90% seen once; the top ten hold roughly 1.2%. The sample was PBMCs or T cells enriched from blood (not recorded which). The receptors shown here come from a man under 40 who had recovered from COVID-19.

The J gene is TRBJ2-7, the V gene TRBV12-3 or TRBV12-4; perhaps TRBD2 as D (6 bases). The CDR3 sequence is 13 residues long. The germline V and J ends were trimmed by 5 bases and 7 bases, with 15 bases remaining between them. CDR3 amino acids: CASSPVGGAEQYF. Written as DNA, the CDR3 is TGTGCCAGCAGTCCCGTGGGCGGGGCAGAGCAGTACTTC.

About this clone itself: Other DNA sequences of this sample code for an identical CDR3. The chain couples TRBV30 to TRBJ2-3; a weak D match, TRBD1 (5 bases). The CDR3 totals 13 residues. V dropped 2 bases and J dropped 0 bases, with 6 bases sitting between them. Germline V CDR1 and CDR2: GTSNPN, SVGIG (reference sequence). CDR3: CAWSRGSTDTQYF. CDR3 bases: TGTGCCTGGAGTAGGGGAAGCACAGATACGCAGTATTTT.

The rearrangement links TRBV6-1 to TRBJ1-5; tentatively, D is TRBD1 (5 bases). CDR1 MNHNS and CDR2 SASEGT come from the germline V gene. Trimming took off 1 base at V and 5 bases at J, with 12 bases between the two ends. This CDR3 has 15 amino acids. The CDR3 sequence: CASSEDRTQDQPQHF. As DNA, the CDR3 is TGTGCCAGCAGTGAAGACCGGACACAAGATCAGCCCCAGCATTTT.

The chain combines TRBV18 with TRBJ2-1, with no clear D. The V gene lost 2 bases and the J gene lost 4 bases, with 12 bases spanning the gap. This CDR3 is built from 15 residues. Germline V gives CDR1 KGHSH, CDR2 LQKENI. The CDR3 loop reads CASSPAVGEYNEQFF. CDR3 sequence (DNA): TGTGCCAGCTCACCAGCTGTGGGCGAATACAATGAGCAGTTCTTC.

The sample holds a few counts of this clone. The CDR3 region is CASSLEVSAHFYNEQFF. CDR3 DNA: TGTGCCAGCAGCTTAGAAGTCAGCGCCCATTTCTACAATGAGCAGTTCTTC. The V gene is TRBV7-6, the J gene TRBJ2-1, with D unclear. Trimming stripped 1 base from V and 3 bases from J, with 16 bases between. Germline values: CDR1 SGHVS, CDR2 FNYEAQ. The CDR3 is made up of 17 amino acids. Combining the CDR3 with reference TRBV7-6 and TRBJ2-1 gives the whole variable domain GAGVSQSPRYKVTKRGQDVALRCDPISGHVSLYWYRQALGQGPEFLTYFNYEAQQDKSGLPNDRFSAERPEGSISTLTIQRTEQRDSAMYRCASSLEVSAHFYNEQFFGPGTRLTVL.

The chain combines TRBV4-1 with TRBJ1-5; D unclear. The length of the CDR3 is 14 residues. The germline CDR1 and CDR2 sequences are MGHRA and YSYEKL. Trimming left V 1 base short and J 4 bases short, with 8 bases between. CDR3 nucleotide sequence: TGCGCCAGCAGCCAAGCTCAGTTGAATCAGCCCCAGCATTTT. It encodes CASSQAQLNQPQHF.

CDR3 sequence (DNA): TGTGCCAGCAGCTTATCATCATCAGGGGGCATCTCCTACGAGCAGTACTTC. Its translation: CASSLSSSGGISYEQYF. V usage is TRBV7-6 and J usage is TRBJ2-7; 8 bases map to TRBD1. In germline, CDR1 is SGHVS, CDR2 FNYEAQ. The CDR3 has 17 amino acids. Trimming removed 2 bases from V and 0 bases from J; junction bases left unmatched: 9.

The V gene is TRBV4-1, the J gene TRBJ1-2; D remains unclear. Germline V lookup: CDR1 MGHRA, CDR2 YSYEKL. This CDR3 has 14 residues. With 5 bases removed from V and 8 bases from J, the gap between germline ends came to 18 bases. The CDR3 DNA reads TGCGCCAGCAGCTACCCAGTCTCGGGTTTAGGCTACACCTTC. Translated, it gives CASSYPVSGLGYTF.

The chain uses TRBV5-5 and TRBJ2-4, with 7 bases fitting TRBD1. Per germline, CDR1 SGHKS and CDR2 YYEKEE (reference sequence). Trimming cost V 4 bases and J 8 bases; bases outside gene matches: 3. The CDR3 loop spans 12 amino acids. CDR3 residues: CASSTGVDIQYF. In DNA, the CDR3 is TGTGCCAGCAGCACAGGGGTTGACATTCAGTACTTC.

The chain uses TRBV25-1 and TRBJ2-2, with TRBD2 as a possible D gene (5 bases). The CDR3 loop spans 16 amino acids. Trimming pared 1 base from V and 1 base from J, leaving 10 bases between. Per germline, CDR1 MGHDK and CDR2 SYGVNS. CDR3 nucleotide sequence: TGTGCCAGCAGTGAATTTACGGGGAGGAACACCGGGGAGCTGTTTTTT. Its protein is CASSEFTGRNTGELFF.

V gene TRBV5-6 combines with J gene TRBJ2-7; 10 bases agree with TRBD1. The junction had 8 bases not matched to a gene; V was cut back by 5 bases and J by 6 bases. Germline V gives CDR1 SGHDT, CDR2 YYEEEE. This CDR3 has 14 amino acids. CDR3 in DNA: TGTGCCAGCAGGCGCCGGGACAGGGGAGTCGAGCAGTACTTC. It yields the protein CASRRRDRGVEQYF.

J is TRBJ1-2 and V is TRBV5-1, with a possible D match to TRBD1 (5 bases). The CDR3 has 16 residues. Germline-derived CDR1 and CDR2 are SGHRS and YFSETQ. Trimming stripped 0 bases from V and 4 bases from J, with 16 bases between. CDR3 in DNA: TGCGCCAGCAGCTTGGACGGTCGGGGGTCCTCCTATGGCTACACCTTC. As protein: CASSLDGRGSSYGYTF.

The V gene is TRBV11-3, the J gene TRBJ1-5; 8 nucleotides match TRBD1. The junction had 13 bases not matched to a gene; V was cut back by 5 bases and J by 4 bases. This CDR3 is 17 amino acids long. Germline CDR1 and CDR2: SGHNT and YENEEA. The CDR3 region has the DNA TGTGCCAGCAGCCCGACCCCACCAGGGGGCGGGAATCAGCCCCAGCATTTT. Amino acids: CASSPTPPGGGNQPQHF.

This clone appeared once. The chain is built from TRBV19 and TRBJ2-7; tentatively, D is TRBD1 (6 bases). This CDR3 is built from 12 residues. V lost 4 bases to trimming and J lost 2 bases, with 6 bases between them. Germline assignment: CDR1 LNHDA and CDR2 SQIVND (reference sequence). CDR3 bases: TGTGCCAGTAGTAGGGGGCCCTACGAGCAGTACTTC. Protein: CASSRGPYEQYF.

V is TRBV6-5 and J is TRBJ2-7; 11 bases line up with TRBD2. CDR1 and CDR2 (germline): MNHEY, SVGAGI. Trimming took 6 bases from V and 4 from J; bases not matched to a gene: 8. This CDR3 comprises 15 residues. The CDR3 here is CASRLGLAGLYEQYF. As DNA, the CDR3 is TGTGCCAGCAGACTTGGACTAGCGGGTTTATACGAGCAGTACTTC.

V is TRBV24-1 and J is TRBJ1-1, with D unclear. Germline CDR1 KGHDR, CDR2 SFDVKD. This CDR3 has 13 amino acids. The germline V and J ends were trimmed by 3 bases and 3 bases, with 7 bases remaining between them. The CDR3 spells CATSDRGYTEAFF. The CDR3 bases are TGTGCCACCAGTGATCGAGGGTACACTGAAGCTTTCTTT.

The chain joins TRBV5-6 to TRBJ1-5, with TRBD1 matching 7 bases. Trimming cost V 4 bases and J 2 bases; bases outside gene matches: 12. Looked up from germline, CDR1 is SGHDT and CDR2 is YYEEEE. This CDR3 is 17 amino acids long. CDR3 protein: CASSRSLTGKGNQPQHF. The CDR3 region has the DNA TGTGCCAGCAGCCGGAGCCTGACAGGGAAAGGCAATCAGCCCCAGCATTTT.

The chain uses TRBV27 and TRBJ1-6; 9 bases match TRBD1. This CDR3 is 15 amino acids long. Germline CDR1 and CDR2: MNHEY and SMNVEV (reference sequence). V lost 6 bases to trimming and J lost 6 bases; unmatched junction nucleotides: 6. CDR3 residues: CASRDGQGFNSPLHF. The CDR3 DNA follows: TGTGCCAGCAGGGACGGACAGGGGTTTAATTCACCCCTCCACTTT.

The chain employs TRBV11-2 and TRBJ2-3; D may be TRBD2 (6 bases). Germline CDR1 is SGHAT and CDR2 is FQNNGV. Trimming shortened V by 3 bases and J by 3 bases, and 10 bases separated the two germline ends. This CDR3 region has 14 residues. Here the CDR3 DNA reads TGTGCCAGCAGCTTCGGGCTAGCGACAGATACGCAGTATTTT. Translation: CASSFGLATDTQYF.

The V call is TRBV4-3, the J call TRBJ2-4, with D possibly matching TRBD1 (6 bases). Trimming took off 0 bases at V and 7 bases at J, with 19 bases between the two ends. This CDR3 comprises 17 residues. Germline V lookup: CDR1 LGHNA, CDR2 YSLEER. CDR3 sequence (DNA): TGCGCCAGCAGCCAAGATTTCGGGCAGGGGCTGGGGAACATTCAGTACTTC. Translated, it gives CASSQDFGQGLGNIQYF.

The V call is TRBV5-1, the J call TRBJ1-1, with TRBD1 matching over 7 bases. This CDR3 has 15 residues. Looked up from germline, CDR1 is SGHRS and CDR2 is YFSETQ. After removal of 4 bases from V and 2 bases from J, the junction contained 8 bases not matched to a gene. The CDR3 loop is CASSPMGQINTEAFF. Here the CDR3 DNA reads TGCGCCAGCAGCCCTATGGGACAGATTAACACTGAAGCTTTCTTT. Together with reference TRBV5-1 and TRBJ1-1, the CDR3 gives the full variable domain: KAGVTQTPRYLIKTRGQQVTLSCSPISGHRSVSWYQQTPGQGLQFLFEYFSETQRNKGNFPGRFSGRQFSNSRSEMNVSTLELGDSALYLCASSPMGQINTEAFFGQGTRLTVV.

As regards this clone: This same CDR3 is encoded by further DNA sequences in the sample. The chain links TRBV11-2 to TRBJ2-1; D perhaps matches TRBD2 (5 bases). Between the trimmed V and J ends, which lost 0 bases and 4 bases, there was a span of 7 bases. Germline lookup yields CDR1 SGHAT and CDR2 FQNNGV. The CDR3 spans 14 residues. The CDR3 here is CASSLDRGYNEQFF. The CDR3 nucleotides read TGTGCCAGCAGCTTAGATCGAGGGTACAATGAGCAGTTCTTC.

V is TRBV9 and J is TRBJ2-7; TRBD1 aligns across 9 bases. In germline, CDR1 is SGDLS, CDR2 YYNGEE. V was clipped by 2 bases and J by 4 bases; unmatched bases: 4. The CDR3 is made up of 14 amino acids. The CDR3 DNA follows: TGTGCCAGCAGCGTTGGGACAGGGAATTACGAGCAGTACTTC. Translation gives CASSVGTGNYEQYF.

This clone was observed once. This chain links TRBV4-1 with TRBJ1-5, with 7 bases lining up with TRBD1. With V trimmed by 1 base and J by 7 bases, 7 bases remained unmatched. The CDR3 runs to 15 residues. Germline lookup yields CDR1 MGHRA and CDR2 YSYEKL. This CDR3 is CASSQATGSLQPQHF. The CDR3, as DNA: TGCGCCAGCAGCCAAGCGACAGGGAGTTTACAGCCCCAGCATTTT.

This chain uses TRBV30 with TRBJ1-5; possible D gene TRBD1, 5 bases. From germline, CDR1 is GTSNPN and CDR2 SVGIG (reference sequence). The CDR3 consists of 14 residues. Trimming took 6 bases from V and 2 from J, leaving 14 bases between them. The CDR3 here is CACTNGRGNQPQHF. The CDR3 bases are TGTGCCTGTACCAACGGCAGGGGCAATCAGCCCCAGCATTTT.

This clone was counted a few times. The chain carries TRBV9 and TRBJ2-1; 10 bases align to TRBD2. Germline V gives CDR1 SGDLS, CDR2 YYNGEE. This CDR3 has 14 residues. The ends lost 3 bases at V and 4 bases at J; junction bases unmatched: 1. CDR3 sequence: CASSETSGYNEQFF. CDR3 in DNA: TGTGCCAGCAGCGAGACTAGCGGGTACAATGAGCAGTTCTTC. Full variable domain (missing parts from reference TRBV9 and TRBJ2-1): DSGVTQTPKHLITATGQRVTLRCSPRSGDLSVYWYQQSLDQGLQFLIQYYNGEERAKGNILERFSAQQFPDLHSELNLSSLELGDSALYFCASSETSGYNEQFFGPGTRLTVL.

This chain's CDR3 is CASSIYGEFEAFF. CDR3 DNA sequence: TGTGCCAGTAGTATATATGGGGAGTTTGAAGCTTTCTTT. This sequence joins TRBV19 and TRBJ1-1; D unclear. The V end was cut by 2 bases, the J end by 7 bases, with 11 bases between. Germline V CDR1 and CDR2: LNHDA, SQIVND (reference sequence). CDR3 length equals 13 residues.

This clone occurred once. The rearrangement links TRBV24-1 to TRBJ2-1; TRBD1 agrees at 8 bases. J lost 2 bases, V lost 4 bases, and 6 bases had no gene match. The germline V gene has CDR1 KGHDR and CDR2 SFDVKD. This CDR3 is built from 16 residues. In DNA, the CDR3 is TGTGCCACCAGTGACTACGGACAGGGTGCCTACAATGAGCAGTTCTTC. It yields the protein CATSDYGQGAYNEQFF.

This clone was observed a handful of times. The rearrangement uses TRBV30 and TRBJ1-2; tentative D call: TRBD1 (5 bases). Trimming stripped 4 bases from V and 2 bases from J, with 5 bases between. The CDR3 spans 11 residues. Germline V lookup: CDR1 GTSNPN, CDR2 SVGIG (reference sequence). CDR3 amino acids: CAWTGNYGYTF. Here the CDR3 DNA reads TGTGCCTGGACAGGGAACTATGGCTACACCTTC.

The chain links TRBV4-1 to TRBJ1-5; 9 nucleotides match TRBD1. Losses at the gene ends were 0 bases for V and 5 bases for J; bases not matched to a gene: 5. This CDR3 is built from 16 residues. Germline V gene lookup returns CDR1 MGHRA and CDR2 YSYEKL. The CDR3 spells CASSQETGGLHQPQHF. The CDR3 DNA sequence: TGCGCCAGCAGCCAAGAAACAGGGGGCTTACATCAGCCCCAGCATTTT.